Detailed here is one T cell receptor (beta chain). What it binds is unknown. With the read ending 3 residues before the CDR3 end, the germline J gene is used to fill in that end. Using immunoSEQ multiplex PCR, the repertoire was profiled, and TCRdb retains in-frame clones only, with some absent. The repertoire table contains under 30,000 clones. This specimen belongs to a study of Tregs in tolerant kidney transplant recipients. Findings and limits, study-wide: Activated donor B cell expansion appeared to reveal the most relevant donor-specific TCRbeta repertoire. For some patients, primers changed over time, blocking nucleotide-level comparison.

Mixed chimerism was transient after nonmyeloablative marrow transplants from related graft donors. Thawed PBMCs were FACS-sorted into unstimulated CD4+CD25+CD127- regulatory T cells, CD4+CD25- non-regulatory cells, CD4 and CD8 cells. The CDR3 extends over 15 amino acids. With V trimmed by 6 bases and J by 6 bases, 6 bases remained unmatched. The germline V gene has CDR1 SEHNR and CDR2 FQNEAQ (reference sequence). The origin of this receptor is a human patient who received a combined kidney and bone marrow transplant. Some T cells may be graft donor cells. The V gene is TRBV7-9, the J gene TRBJ2-2; 11 bases are shared with TRBD2. The sequences come from CD4+ T cells from blood (PBMCs), collected 6 months after the transplant. Partial CDR3 DNA: TGTGCCAGCAGTCGACTAGCGGGAACGCCCGGGGAG. It is translated as CASSRLAGTPGE. In full, the CDR3 reads CASSRLAGTPGELFF.